A few counts support the clone carrying this TCR delta chain. The mismatch at residue 5 between this DNA's translation and the TCRdb protein of a much larger clone likely reflects a read error; the protein shown is translated from the DNA. Gammadelta T cells were flow-sorted from PBMC into Vgamma9/Vdelta2+ and Vdelta2-negative populations for bulk analysis. The trim removed 4 bases at V and 0 bases at J, leaving 30 bases unmatched. The CDR3 is 25 amino acids. Per germline, CDR1 TSWWSYY and CDR2 QGS. These data originate in a study of γδ T cells in repeated Plasmodium falciparum infection. TCRdb redid the clone calls on the multiplex PCR reads with CATT. The sample records tens of thousands of delta-chain clones, 0.85% to 1% being singletons.

The material sequenced was gamma-delta T cells from blood. This receptor was identified in a pool of human donors (malaria-infected and uninfected, not separated). The V and J genes are TRDV1 and TRDJ1; 12 bases line up with TRDD3. The CDR3 region is CALGGLSSGRRTLGDTLLYTDKLIF. The CDR3, as DNA: TGTGCTCTTGGGGGACTTTCCTCCGGTCGTCGAACTCTGGGGGATACGCTCCTGTACACCGATAAACTCATCTTT.